This T cell receptor (beta chain) was observed in a study of radiotherapy plus CTLA-4 blockade in lung cancer. Study results and caveats: Following radiotherapy plus ipilimumab, tumor-derived TCR clones expanded in the blood.

The assay was immunoSEQ multiplex PCR, and TCRdb's table has in-frame clones only and misses some. The sample includes approximately 12,000 clones, under 90% seen only once; the top ten take around 32%. Note on this clone: The antigen is not known.

Germline CDR1 and CDR2: MNHNS and SASEGT. The CDR3 sequence is 15 residues long. V trimming: 6 bases; J trimming: 0 bases; junction bases outside the gene matches: 4. The genes are TRBV6-1 and TRBJ2-7, with 11 bases aligning to TRBD2. The material sequenced was peripheral blood, taken from a patient treated with radiotherapy plus ipilimumab. The source of this sequence is a human donor with non-small cell lung cancer that progressed on radiotherapy plus ipilimumab. The CDR3 DNA reads as TGTGCCAGCAGATTAGCGGGGGGGAGCTCCTACGAGCAGTACTTC. This gives the protein CASRLAGGSSYEQYF.